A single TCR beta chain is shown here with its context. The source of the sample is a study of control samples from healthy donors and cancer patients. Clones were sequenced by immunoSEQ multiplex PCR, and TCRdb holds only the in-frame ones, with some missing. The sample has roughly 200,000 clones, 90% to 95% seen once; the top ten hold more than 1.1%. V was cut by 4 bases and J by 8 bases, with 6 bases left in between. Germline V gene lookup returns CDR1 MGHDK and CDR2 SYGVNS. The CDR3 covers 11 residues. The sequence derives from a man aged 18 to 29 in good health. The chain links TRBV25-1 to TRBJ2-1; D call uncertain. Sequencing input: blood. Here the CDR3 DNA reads TGTGCCAGCAGTGCGTGGGATGAGCAGTTCTTC. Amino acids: CASSAWDEQFF. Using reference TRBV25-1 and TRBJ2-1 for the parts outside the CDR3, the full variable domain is EADIYQTPRYLVIGTGKKITLECSQTMGHDKMYWYQQDPGMELHLIHYSYGVNSTEKGDLSSESTVSRIRTEHFPLTLESARPSHTSQYLCASSAWDEQFFGPGTRLTVL.